The 32 T cell receptor beta chains below all came from one sample that was sequenced in a study of human T cells and chemical hapten exposure. Documented time point: patch test 1, 2 weeks after DPC sensitization. Documented treatment: therapeutic diphenylcyclopropenone sensitization with weekly scalp DPC. MiXCR was run by TCRdb on the RACE reads, yielding one entry per CDR3 protein. Of around 340,000 distinct CDR3 sequences detected, roughly 6.9% appear once; the ten largest clones hold 7% to 10%. Specimen: whole blood, collected in connection with sensitization to the hapten diphenylcyclopropenone (DPC). The receptors originated from a woman younger than 30 with alopecia areata. Some clones in this sample may be carry-over from other donors' samples.

This clonotype turned up a few times. This rearrangement joins TRBV10-3 to TRBJ1-1; possibly TRBD1 for D (5 bases). The germline V gene has CDR1 ENHRY and CDR2 SYGVKD. The V end was cut by 2 bases, the J end by 6 bases, with 13 bases between. The CDR3 loop spans 14 amino acids. The DNA of the CDR3 is TGTGCCATCAGTGAGCGTGGGGGTGGGCCTGAAGCTTTCTTT. This codes for CAISERGGGPEAFF.

Many counts were recorded for this clonotype. The V gene is TRBV6-5, the J gene TRBJ2-7; no clear D gene. The CDR3 is made up of 11 amino acids. Trimming took off 7 bases at V and 5 bases at J, with 9 bases between the two ends. Germline V gene lookup returns CDR1 MNHEY and CDR2 SVGAGI. The CDR3 reads CASTDIDEQYF. The DNA of the CDR3 is TGTGCCAGCACCGACATCGACGAGCAGTACTTC.

The chain joins TRBV20-1 to TRBJ1-6; maybe TRBD1 (5 bases). V was pared by 0 bases and J by 7 bases, with 13 bases between. Germline loops: CDR1 DFQATT, CDR2 SNEGSKA (reference sequence). This CDR3 is 15 amino acids long. The CDR3 region is CSARDPSRDNSPLHF. The CDR3 region has the DNA TGCAGTGCTAGAGACCCCAGCAGGGACAATTCACCCCTCCACTTT.

This clonotype showed up many times. The J gene is TRBJ2-6, the V gene TRBV6-2 or TRBV6-3, with unresolved D. Germline V lookup: CDR1 MNHEY, CDR2 SVGEGT. This CDR3 has 15 residues. The V end lost 2 bases, the J end lost 0 bases, and 5 bases lay between the germline ends. Here the CDR3 DNA reads TGTGCCAGCAGTTACGTTAACTCTGGGGCCAACGTCCTGACTTTC. Translation gives CASSYVNSGANVLTF.

This clonotype was found many times. This chain connects TRBV7-2 to TRBJ2-4; D ambiguous. Germline V CDR1 and CDR2: SGHTA, FQGNSA. CDR3 length equals 14 residues. V was trimmed by 1 base and J by 9 bases, leaving 13 bases between them. As DNA, the CDR3 is TGTGCCAGCAGCTTAGATTCATCCGGCGGCATTCAGTACTTC. It yields the protein CASSLDSSGGIQYF.

The V and J genes are TRBV5-1 and TRBJ2-7; unclear D gene. Per germline, CDR1 SGHRS and CDR2 YFSETQ. CDR3 size: 11 residues. V was cut by 5 bases and J by 5 bases, with 8 bases left in between. CDR3 loop: CASSYGDEQYF. The CDR3 DNA is TGCGCCAGCAGTTATGGGGACGAGCAGTACTTC. The full variable domain, completed using reference TRBV5-1 and TRBJ2-7, is KAGVTQTPRYLIKTRGQQVTLSCSPISGHRSVSWYQQTPGQGLQFLFEYFSETQRNKGNFPGRFSGRQFSNSRSEMNVSTLELGDSALYLCASSYGDEQYFGPGTRLTVT.

The sample holds many counts of this clonotype. The chain joins TRBV20-1 to TRBJ1-1; maybe TRBD1 (5 bases). This CDR3 contains 14 residues. Trimming cost V 0 bases and J 2 bases, with 10 bases left between them. Germline assignment: CDR1 DFQATT and CDR2 SNEGSKA (reference sequence). CDR3 in DNA: TGCAGTGCTAGAGATCCGGGGGTTAACACTGAAGCTTTCTTT. It specifies CSARDPGVNTEAFF.

The CDR3 sequence: CASSLTAGNTIYF. CDR3 nucleotides: TGTGCCAGCAGTTTAACGGCTGGAAACACCATATATTTT. This chain uses TRBV25-1 with TRBJ1-3, with D hard to call. The CDR3 has 13 amino acids. Trimming left V 5 bases short and J 2 bases short, with 7 bases between. Germline CDR1 is MGHDK and CDR2 is SYGVNS.

This clonotype was seen only a few times. The rearrangement uses TRBV6-2 or TRBV6-3 and TRBJ1-1; D remains unclear. Germline CDR1 is MNHEY and CDR2 is SVGEGT. This CDR3 is 15 amino acids long. V gave up 2 bases and J gave up 6 bases, with 16 bases separating them. This chain's CDR3 is CASSYMLGVGAEAFF. The CDR3 nucleotides read TGTGCCAGCAGTTACATGTTAGGTGTTGGCGCTGAAGCTTTCTTT.

This clonotype has just a few counts. The chain carries TRBV18 and TRBJ1-1, with unresolved D. The germline CDR1 and CDR2 sequences are KGHSH and LQKENI. V lost 3 bases and J 1 base, leaving 15 bases between the germline ends. The CDR3 consists of 16 residues. CDR3 protein: CASSPQSPWGNTEAFF. CDR3 coding DNA: TGTGCCAGCTCACCTCAATCACCCTGGGGGAACACTGAAGCTTTCTTT.

This clonotype came up many times. The chain carries TRBV2 and TRBJ1-6, with 7 bases fitting TRBD1. The germline V gene encodes CDR1 SNHLY and CDR2 FYNNEI. J gave up 10 bases and V 5 bases, and 5 bases lay outside the gene matches. The CDR3 extends over 13 amino acids. The CDR3 loop is CASSQTGNSPLHF. DNA for the CDR3: TGTGCCAGCAGTCAGACAGGGAACTCACCCCTCCACTTT.

V usage is TRBV5-1 and J usage is TRBJ2-7; maybe TRBD1 (5 bases). Germline V gene lookup returns CDR1 SGHRS and CDR2 YFSETQ. With 0 bases removed from V and 3 bases from J, the gap between germline ends came to 10 bases. This CDR3 spans 14 amino acids. CDR3 sequence reads: CASSLESGYYEQYF. The CDR3 coding sequence is TGCGCCAGCAGCTTGGAGTCAGGGTACTACGAGCAGTACTTC.

This clonotype was seen a few times. J is TRBJ2-6 and V is TRBV11-1; D might be TRBD2 (6 bases). The germline V and J ends were trimmed by 3 bases and 2 bases, with 17 bases remaining between them. Germline V gene lookup returns CDR1 SGHAT and CDR2 FQDESV (reference sequence). This CDR3 is built from 18 residues. The CDR3 here is CASSLEPGGATGANVLTF. The DNA for the CDR3 is TGTGCCAGCAGCTTGGAACCGGGCGGGGCTACTGGGGCCAACGTCCTGACTTTC.

The CDR3 is CASSYSIDSNQPQHF. The CDR3 DNA reads TGTGCCAGCAGTTACTCGATTGATTCCAATCAGCCCCAGCATTTT. V usage is TRBV6-2 or TRBV6-3 and J usage is TRBJ1-5; D remains unclear. CDR1 is MNHEY, CDR2 SVGEGT, per germline. The V and J ends lost 0 bases and 3 bases respectively, with 9 bases between them. CDR3 size: 15 residues.

The CDR3 loop is CASSRETGAFF. The CDR3 DNA reads as TGTGCCAGCAGTCGAGAGACAGGAGCTTTCTTT. V usage is TRBV12-3 or TRBV12-4 and J usage is TRBJ1-1; TRBD1 might be the D (6 bases). The V end was cut by 5 bases, the J end by 10 bases, with 11 bases between. The CDR3 consists of 11 residues.

This clonotype appeared many times. The chain joins TRBV4-3 to TRBJ1-6, with D perhaps matching TRBD1 (5 bases). The CDR3 loop spans 15 amino acids. The germline V gene has CDR1 LGHNA and CDR2 YSLEER. With 0 bases removed from V and 7 bases from J, the gap between germline ends came to 10 bases. CDR3: CASSQERDWNSPLHF. As DNA, the CDR3 is TGCGCCAGCAGCCAAGAGCGGGACTGGAATTCACCCCTCCACTTT.

V is TRBV25-1 and J is TRBJ2-1; 9 positions match TRBD2. V was pared by 3 bases and J by 0 bases, with 18 bases of the junction left unmatched. The CDR3 length is 21 residues. Germline V gene lookup returns CDR1 MGHDK and CDR2 SYGVNS. CDR3 amino acids: CASSDSLAGVYTERSYNEQFF. The CDR3 coding sequence is TGTGCCAGCAGTGACAGTTTAGCGGGGGTTTATACCGAACGCTCCTACAATGAGCAGTTCTTC. The complete variable domain, with remaining parts taken from reference TRBV25-1 and TRBJ2-1, reads EADIYQTPRYLVIGTGKKITLECSQTMGHDKMYWYQQDPGMELHLIHYSYGVNSTEKGDLSSESTVSRIRTEHFPLTLESARPSHTSQYLCASSDSLAGVYTERSYNEQFFGPGTRLTVL.

The gene calls are TRBV4-1 and TRBJ2-3; tentatively, D is TRBD2 (6 bases). This CDR3 has 16 amino acids. The germline V gene has CDR1 MGHRA and CDR2 YSYEKL. V was cut by 4 bases and J by 4 bases, with 18 bases left in between. The CDR3 sequence is CASSRPAGFVADTQYF. CDR3 sequence (DNA): TGCGCCAGCAGCCGCCCTGCGGGGTTTGTTGCAGATACGCAGTATTTT.

This clonotype has more than one count but fewer than ten. V is TRBV10-3 and J is TRBJ2-1; possible D gene TRBD2, 6 bases. Trimming removed 7 bases from V and 4 bases from J, with 11 bases in between. Germline loops: CDR1 ENHRY, CDR2 SYGVKD. CDR3 length: 13 amino acids. CDR3 DNA sequence: TGTGCCATCAAGACGGGGGATTACAATGAGCAGTTCTTC. Translation: CAIKTGDYNEQFF.

With regard to this clonotype: Being one base from a much bigger clone, this may be a read error. The CDR3 nucleotides are TGTGCCAGGTCGGAGGGGTTGAACACTGAAGCTTTCTTT. It specifies CARSEGLNTEAFF. This sequence joins TRBV2 and TRBJ1-1, with D possibly matching TRBD1 (5 bases). Trimming removed 9 bases from V and 0 bases from J, with 11 bases in between. The CDR3 extends over 13 amino acids. Germline loops: CDR1 SNHLY, CDR2 FYNNEI.

This rearrangement joins TRBV3-1 to TRBJ1-3, with no clear D. V lost 1 base and J 2 bases, leaving 6 bases between the germline ends. The CDR3 has 14 residues. Germline V CDR1 and CDR2: LGHDT, YNNKEL (reference sequence). This chain's CDR3 is CASSQGSAGNTIYF. DNA of the CDR3: TGTGCCAGCAGCCAAGGCAGCGCTGGAAACACCATATATTTT.

This clonotype was detected many times. The V and J genes are TRBV7-9 and TRBJ1-3, with TRBD1 as a possible D gene (6 bases). This CDR3 has 15 amino acids. The germline CDR1 and CDR2 sequences are SEHNR and FQNEAQ (reference sequence). The ends were cut back, 4 bases at V and 4 bases at J, with 14 bases in the middle. CDR3 protein: CASSSRGGLGNTIYF. The CDR3, as DNA: TGTGCCAGCAGCTCTCGAGGGGGGCTAGGAAACACCATATATTTT.

This rearrangement joins TRBV29-1 to TRBJ2-2; D is uncertain. The germline CDR1 and CDR2 sequences are SQVTM and ANQGSEA. The V end was cut by 2 bases, the J end by 6 bases, with 10 bases between. CDR3 length equals 13 residues. CDR3 nucleotide sequence: TGCAGCGTTGAAATCCGGTCCTCCGGGGAGCTGTTTTTT. It translates to CSVEIRSSGELFF.

The CDR3 sequence is CASRAPGPEDTEAFF. Here the CDR3 DNA reads TGTGCCAGCAGAGCACCGGGACCAGAGGACACTGAAGCTTTCTTT. The rearrangement links TRBV12-3 or TRBV12-4 to TRBJ1-1, with D possibly matching TRBD1 (5 bases). The CDR3 extends over 15 amino acids. The V end was cut by 6 bases, the J end by 3 bases, with 17 bases between.

The sample holds many counts of this clonotype. The V gene is TRBV5-6, the J gene TRBJ2-7, with a tentative D call TRBD1 (6 bases). Per germline, CDR1 SGHDT and CDR2 YYEEEE. This CDR3 comprises 15 residues. The germline V and J ends were trimmed by 3 bases and 3 bases, with 16 bases remaining between them. The CDR3 reads CASSSAMGAVYEQYF. For the CDR3, the DNA is TGTGCCAGCAGCTCCGCAATGGGGGCTGTCTACGAGCAGTACTTC.

The table lists this clonotype with many counts. This chain links TRBV14 with TRBJ1-1; TRBD1 is a possible D gene (5 bases). Germline V gene sequence: CDR1 SGHDN, CDR2 FVKESK. This CDR3 is built from 13 residues. The V end was cut by 7 bases, the J end by 1 base, with 10 bases between. The CDR3 sequence: CASKQDPNTEAFF. The CDR3 DNA follows: TGTGCCAGCAAACAGGATCCGAACACTGAAGCTTTCTTT. Together with reference TRBV14 and TRBJ1-1, the CDR3 gives the full variable domain: EAGVTQFPSHSVIEKGQTVTLRCDPISGHDNLYWYRRVMGKEIKFLLHFVKESKQDESGMPNNRFLAERTGGTYSTLKVQPAELEDSGVYFCASKQDPNTEAFFGQGTRLTVV.

Comments on this clonotype: An end of the junction differs from the germline gene, which may be a read error. The V call is TRBV7-7, the J call TRBJ2-3, with 7 bases matching TRBD2. In germline, CDR1 is SSHAT, CDR2 FNYEAQ (reference sequence). The CDR3 covers 16 residues. The CDR3 sequence: CASSPGLFPSTDTQYF. Written as DNA, the CDR3 is TGTGCTAGCAGCCCGGGACTATTCCCTAGCACAGATACGCAGTATTTT.

There are a few counts of this clonotype. The V gene is TRBV6-7, the J gene TRBJ1-2; the D gene is possibly TRBD1 (5 bases). TRBV6-7 is sorted into the ORF group, with uncertain function. There are 19 residues in the CDR3. Trimming took 4 bases from V and 4 from J, leaving 28 bases between them. CDR3 DNA sequence: TGTGCCAGCAGTTTTTCTTTTTCCGTGACAGAGTTTAATCCCTATGGCTACACCTTC. It translates to CASSFSFSVTEFNPYGYTF.

This clonotype was seen repeatedly, ten times or more. This chain links TRBV5-1 with TRBJ2-3; 11 bases line up with TRBD1. CDR1 is SGHRS, CDR2 YFSETQ, per germline. CDR3 length equals 16 residues. V shed 4 bases and J 6 bases; nucleotides not matched to a gene: 10. CDR3: CASSGWDRGNRDTQYF. CDR3 nucleotide sequence: TGCGCCAGCAGCGGATGGGACAGGGGGAATCGGGATACGCAGTATTTT. Drawing the rest from reference TRBV5-1 and TRBJ2-3, the complete variable domain is KAGVTQTPRYLIKTRGQQVTLSCSPISGHRSVSWYQQTPGQGLQFLFEYFSETQRNKGNFPGRFSGRQFSNSRSEMNVSTLELGDSALYLCASSGWDRGNRDTQYFGPGTRLTVL.

The gene calls are TRBV28 and TRBJ2-7; weak D call: TRBD2 (7 bases). The CDR3 runs to 14 residues. Per germline, CDR1 MDHEN and CDR2 SYDVKM. V lost 8 bases and J 2 bases, leaving 16 bases between the germline ends. CDR3 protein: CASATGGQTYEQYF. The CDR3 nucleotides are TGTGCCAGCGCAACCGGGGGGCAGACCTACGAGCAGTACTTC.

This clonotype was counted at least ten times. This rearrangement joins TRBV29-1 to TRBJ1-1; D possibly corresponds to TRBD1 (6 bases). CDR3 length equals 13 residues. V was clipped by 6 bases and J by 2 bases, with 13 bases between them. Germline V gene sequence: CDR1 SQVTM, CDR2 ANQGSEA. The CDR3 bases are TGCAGCGTGGCCGGACAGAGAAACACTGAAGCTTTCTTT. It yields the protein CSVAGQRNTEAFF. The full variable domain, with the rest looked up from reference TRBV29-1 and TRBJ1-1, is SAVISQKPSRDICQRGTSLTIQCQVDSQVTMMFWYRQQPGQSLTLIATANQGSEATYESGFVIDKFPISRPNLTFSTLTVSNMSPEDSSIYLCSVAGQRNTEAFFGQGTRLTVV.

The rearrangement uses TRBV7-2 and TRBJ1-5; 8 bases map to TRBD1. There are 16 residues in the CDR3. The germline gives CDR1 SGHTA, CDR2 FQGNSA. V trimming: 4 bases; J trimming: 7 bases; junction bases outside the gene matches: 12. CDR3 region: CASSSRGTGGTQPQHF. The CDR3, as DNA: TGTGCCAGCAGCTCCCGGGGGACAGGTGGGACCCAGCCCCAGCATTTT.